A single sample gave rise to the 22 T cell receptor beta chains below, sequenced in a study of memory CD4+ T cells and cytomegalovirus serostatus. Method: immunoSEQ multiplex PCR; TCRdb's copy keeps in-frame clones and lacks some. The sample records some 46,000 clones, 79% being singletons. The sort gate was single viable CD3+CD4+CD8-CD45RO+ cells for memory CD4+ T cells. The sample was memory CD4+ T cells from blood. The source is an adult in good health and CMV-seronegative.

The rearrangement joins TRBV7-9 to TRBJ1-1; D is undetermined. V was trimmed by 1 base and J by 7 bases, leaving 13 bases between them. This CDR3 is built from 14 residues. Per germline, CDR1 SEHNR and CDR2 FQNEAQ (reference sequence). The CDR3 DNA is TGTGCCAGCAGCTTAGGTAGCCGATCGTATGAAGCTTTCTTT. Residues: CASSLGSRSYEAFF.

The chain employs TRBV7-9 and TRBJ2-1, with D tentatively TRBD2 (6 bases). The CDR3 has 17 amino acids. Trimming pared 5 bases from V and 0 bases from J, leaving 17 bases between. Germline V gives CDR1 SEHNR, CDR2 FQNEAQ (reference sequence). CDR3 residues: CASSPRGPGDSYNEQFF. The CDR3 DNA follows: TGTGCCAGCAGCCCTCGGGGACCGGGAGACTCCTACAATGAGCAGTTCTTC. Variable domain in full (rest from reference TRBV7-9 and TRBJ2-1): DTGVSQNPRHKITKRGQNVTFRCDPISEHNRLYWYRQTLGQGPEFLTYFQNEAQLEKSRLLSDRFSAERPKGSFSTLEIQRTEQGDSAMYLCASSPRGPGDSYNEQFFGPGTRLTVL.

This sequence joins TRBV5-1 and TRBJ1-4, with D unresolved. CDR1 and CDR2 from the germline V gene are SGHRS and YFSETQ. This CDR3 comprises 15 residues. V was pared by 3 bases and J by 0 bases, with 9 bases between. The CDR3 DNA reads TGCGCCAGCAGCTCTGGACGGACAACTAATGAAAAACTGTTTTTT. Translated, it gives CASSSGRTTNEKLFF.

The rearrangement uses TRBV7-9 and TRBJ2-4; D call uncertain. V was shortened by 1 base and J by 13 bases, with 14 bases between the two germline ends. CDR3 size: 13 residues. Germline V gives CDR1 SEHNR, CDR2 FQNEAQ (reference sequence). DNA for the CDR3: TGTGCCAGCAGCTTAGATAGGTCGGCGCTACAGTACTTC. Protein product: CASSLDRSALQYF.

The chain employs TRBV18 and TRBJ2-4; D not resolved. CDR3 size: 15 residues. Germline V gene data show CDR1 as KGHSH and CDR2 as LQKENI. V shed 1 base and J shed 5 bases, with 12 bases lying between them. CDR3 in amino acids: CASSPQPVSQNIQYF. The CDR3, as DNA: TGTGCCAGCTCACCACAGCCCGTTTCCCAAAACATTCAGTACTTC.

V gene TRBV7-6 combines with J gene TRBJ1-2; D gene uncertain. The CDR3 consists of 13 residues. V was clipped by 1 base and J by 4 bases, with 7 bases between them. CDR1 SGHVS and CDR2 FNYEAQ come from the germline V gene. In nucleotides, the CDR3 is TGTGCCAGCAGCTTAGGTACAGCCTATGGCTACACCTTC. Protein: CASSLGTAYGYTF. The full variable domain, completed using reference TRBV7-6 and TRBJ1-2, is GAGVSQSPRYKVTKRGQDVALRCDPISGHVSLYWYRQALGQGPEFLTYFNYEAQQDKSGLPNDRFSAERPEGSISTLTIQRTEQRDSAMYRCASSLGTAYGYTFGSGTRLTVV.

The chain uses TRBV11-3 and TRBJ1-2, with D possibly matching TRBD1 (5 bases). The germline V gene encodes CDR1 SGHNT and CDR2 YENEEA. V was clipped by 1 base and J by 6 bases, with 12 bases between them. The CDR3 sequence is 14 residues long. Here the CDR3 reads CASSLGAGQNGYTF. In DNA form, the CDR3 reads TGTGCCAGCAGCTTAGGAGCAGGGCAGAATGGCTACACCTTC.

V gene TRBV7-8 combines with J gene TRBJ2-3; no clear D gene. V lost 1 base and J 6 bases, leaving 17 bases between the germline ends. The CDR3 sequence is 16 residues long. In germline, CDR1 is SGHVS, CDR2 FQNEAQ. CDR3 in DNA: TGTGCCAGCAGCTTAGTGTCCCCAGAAGGCTCCGATACGCAGTATTTT. Its translation is CASSLVSPEGSDTQYF.

The chain employs TRBV2 and TRBJ1-2; D gene ambiguous. This CDR3 comprises 13 residues. Trimming removed 6 bases at V and 2 bases at J, with 10 bases between. Per germline, CDR1 SNHLY and CDR2 FYNNEI. The CDR3 protein is CASSVDTNYGYTF. CDR3 in DNA: TGTGCCAGCAGCGTTGACACGAACTATGGCTACACCTTC.

The chain joins TRBV7-8 to TRBJ2-5; D not certain. CDR3 length: 15 residues. V dropped 5 bases and J dropped 2 bases, with 15 bases sitting between them. The germline gives CDR1 SGHVS, CDR2 FQNEAQ. CDR3 amino acids: CASSPMTGSQETQYF. CDR3 DNA sequence: TGTGCCAGCAGCCCCATGACTGGAAGTCAAGAGACCCAGTACTTC. Full variable domain (outside the CDR3, taken from reference TRBV7-8 and TRBJ2-5): GAGVSQSPRYKVAKRGQDVALRCDPISGHVSLFWYQQALGQGPEFLTYFQNEAQLDKSGLPSDRFFAERPEGSVSTLKIQRTQQEDSAVYLCASSPMTGSQETQYFGPGTRLLVL.

This rearrangement joins TRBV11-2 to TRBJ2-5; tentative D call: TRBD2 (6 bases). Germline V lookup: CDR1 SGHAT, CDR2 FQNNGV. V gave up 5 bases and J gave up 1 base, with 20 bases separating them. The CDR3 spans 17 residues. CDR3 sequence: CASSRTGGTGLQETQYF. CDR3 in DNA: TGTGCCAGCAGCCGAACTGGAGGGACTGGCCTCCAAGAGACCCAGTACTTC.

The J gene is TRBJ2-7, the V gene TRBV7-9; maybe TRBD1 (5 bases). Germline CDR1 is SEHNR and CDR2 is FQNEAQ (reference sequence). The CDR3 has 15 amino acids. Trimming took 4 bases from V and 1 from J, leaving 14 bases between them. CDR3 amino acids: CASSSGREISYEQYF. Here the CDR3 DNA reads TGTGCCAGCAGCTCAGGCAGGGAAATATCCTACGAGCAGTACTTC.

In DNA, the CDR3 is TGTGCCAGCAGTGAAGCGGGGACAGGGGCCTACGAGCAGTACTTC. This translates into CASSEAGTGAYEQYF. This rearrangement joins TRBV6-1 to TRBJ2-7; 10 positions match TRBD1. The length of the CDR3 is 15 residues. V shed 0 bases and J 2 bases; nucleotides not matched to a gene: 1. Germline CDR1 reads MNHNS; CDR2 reads SASEGT.

The rearrangement links TRBV29-1 to TRBJ2-1; 8 positions match TRBD2. The CDR3 runs 15 residues. V was pared by 3 bases and J by 6 bases, with 10 bases of the junction left unmatched. Germline V CDR1 and CDR2: SQVTM, ANQGSEA. DNA for the CDR3: TGCAGCGTTGACCGTCCGGGAGGGCCAGTCAATGAGCAGTTCTTC. Residues: CSVDRPGGPVNEQFF.

The genes are TRBV7-2 and TRBJ2-2; 7 bases are a match to TRBD2. The germline V gene encodes CDR1 SGHTA and CDR2 FQGNSA. This CDR3 comprises 15 residues. Unmatched junction bases numbered 4, after V lost 3 bases and J lost 3 bases. DNA for the CDR3: TGTGCCAGCAGCTTCCGAAGCGGGGACACCGGGGAGCTGTTTTTT. It codes for CASSFRSGDTGELFF.

The V gene is TRBV4-2, the J gene TRBJ1-3, with TRBD1 as a possible D gene (5 bases). With 0 bases removed from V and 0 bases from J, the gap between germline ends came to 18 bases. Per germline, CDR1 LGHNA and CDR2 YNFKEQ. The CDR3 extends over 19 amino acids. CDR3 sequence reads: CASSQDVGSADSSGNTIYF. The CDR3 nucleotides are TGTGCCAGCAGCCAAGATGTAGGTTCGGCCGACAGCTCTGGAAACACCATATATTTT.

V gene TRBV11-2 combines with J gene TRBJ2-7; tentatively, D is TRBD2 (6 bases). V lost 0 bases to trimming and J lost 8 bases, with 11 bases between them. The V gene's germline CDR1 is SGHAT and CDR2 FQNNGV. This CDR3 is 13 amino acids long. The CDR3 is CASSLELATKQYF. The CDR3, as DNA: TGTGCCAGCAGCTTAGAACTAGCTACGAAGCAGTACTTC.

The table lists this clone with a count of one. This chain links TRBV7-2 with TRBJ1-1; maybe TRBD1 (5 bases). Per the germline V gene, CDR1 is SGHTA and CDR2 is FQGNSA. V lost 5 bases to trimming and J lost 1 base, with 14 bases between them. This CDR3 contains 15 residues. CDR3 sequence: CASSRGGLPNTEAFF. The CDR3 bases are TGTGCCAGCAGCCGTGGGGGACTGCCGAACACTGAAGCTTTCTTT.

CDR3 amino acids: CASSFLAGVTGELFF. CDR3 nucleotides: TGTGCCAGCAGCTTTCTAGCGGGGGTCACCGGGGAGCTGTTTTTT. The rearrangement joins TRBV7-9 to TRBJ2-2; TRBD2 matches at 10 bases. The CDR3 runs to 15 residues. Trimming took 3 bases from V and 4 from J; bases not matched to a gene: 2. The germline V gene encodes CDR1 SEHNR and CDR2 FQNEAQ (reference sequence).

This chain uses TRBV5-1 with TRBJ2-7, with 11 nucleotides matching TRBD1. The CDR3 contains 15 residues. Germline lookup yields CDR1 SGHRS and CDR2 YFSETQ. V lost 3 bases to trimming and J lost 3 bases; unmatched junction nucleotides: 5. CDR3 loop: CASSWSDRGLYEQYF. DNA of the CDR3: TGCGCCAGCAGCTGGTCGGACAGGGGGCTCTACGAGCAGTACTTC.

The gene calls are TRBV5-8 and TRBJ2-4; tentatively, D is TRBD2 (5 bases). The V and J ends lost 4 bases and 0 bases respectively, with 11 bases between them. The CDR3 length is 15 residues. CDR1 is SGHTS, CDR2 YDEGEE, per germline. CDR3 nucleotide sequence: TGTGCCAGCAGCCCCTCGGGATTAGCCAAAAACATTCAGTACTTC. Amino acids: CASSPSGLAKNIQYF.

This chain uses TRBV19 with TRBJ2-1; 8 positions agree with TRBD2. V shed 6 bases and J 0 bases; nucleotides not matched to a gene: 4. The CDR3 length is 15 residues. Per germline, CDR1 LNHDA and CDR2 SQIVND (reference sequence). As DNA, the CDR3 is TGTGCCAGTAGACTAGCGGCGAGCTCCTACAATGAGCAGTTCTTC. This gives the protein CASRLAASSYNEQFF.